This T cell receptor beta chain was sequenced during a study of cytomegalovirus exposure and HLA in healthy donors. The study ran its PCR with 60 Vbeta and 13 Jbeta primers. Only in-frame clones appear in the TCRdb table, and some are missing; sequencing was by immunoSEQ multiplex PCR. The table shows about 120,000 clones, with more than 65% occurring only once. Findings and limits, study-wide: It was confirmed in vitro that a few of the CMV-associated chains were specific for CMV antigens. A later analysis by the authors found several of the most significant clusters apparently linked to common viral pathogens. Accounts indicate the classifier identified cytomegalovirus status with strong specificity and sensitivity.

As concerns this clone: Its antigen is as yet unknown.

Sequenced material: PBMCs. This sequence was found in a man between 40 and 49 years old in good health and CMV-seropositive.

CDR3 residues: CASSSTSDRDQETQYF. CDR3 bases: TGTGCCAGCAGCTCGACCTCGGACAGGGACCAAGAGACCCAGTACTTC. This rearrangement joins TRBV7-9 to TRBJ2-5; 8 bases are shared with TRBD1. The CDR3 is 16 residues long. Germline assignment: CDR1 SEHNR and CDR2 FQNEAQ (reference sequence). The ends lost 4 bases at V and 0 bases at J; junction bases unmatched: 7.